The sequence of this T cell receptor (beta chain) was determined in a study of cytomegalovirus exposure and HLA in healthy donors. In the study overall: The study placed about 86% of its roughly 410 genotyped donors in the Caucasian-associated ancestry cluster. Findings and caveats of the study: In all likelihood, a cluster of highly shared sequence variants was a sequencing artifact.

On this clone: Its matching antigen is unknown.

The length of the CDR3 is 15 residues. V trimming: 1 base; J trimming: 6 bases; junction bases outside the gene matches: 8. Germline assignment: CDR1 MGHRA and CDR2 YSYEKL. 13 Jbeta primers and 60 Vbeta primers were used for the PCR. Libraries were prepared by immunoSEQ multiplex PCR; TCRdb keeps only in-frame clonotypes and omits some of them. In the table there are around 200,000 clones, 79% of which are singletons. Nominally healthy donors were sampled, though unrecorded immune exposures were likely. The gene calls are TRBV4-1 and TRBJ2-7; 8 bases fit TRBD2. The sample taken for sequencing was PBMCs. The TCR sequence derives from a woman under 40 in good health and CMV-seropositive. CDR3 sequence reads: CASSQVPSGGGEQYF. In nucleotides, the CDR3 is TGCGCCAGCAGCCAAGTACCCTCGGGGGGGGGCGAGCAGTACTTC.